The text below deals with one T cell receptor beta chain. Its specificity is unknown. Without exception, participants with HIV were treated in the United States. The samples comprised about 0.85-11 million cryopreserved PBMC ahead of DNA extraction. Version v3.0 of the immunoSEQ assay ran at survey level. TCRdb's table, derived via immunoSEQ multiplex PCR, lists solely in-frame clones and lacks some. The sample lists 5,500 to 7,000 clones, approximately 83% occurring once. The sample originates from a study of long-term antiretroviral therapy in people with HIV. Overall study results and limits: Sampling of blood ran from the mid-2000s to the late 2010s, and older ART regimens were possibly in use. Relative to transplant donor controls, diversity remained lower despite increasing after ART.

This CDR3 comprises 19 residues. Germline values: CDR1 ENHRY, CDR2 SYGVKD. The V and J ends lost 6 bases and 5 bases, in that order; junction bases with no gene match: 17. The receptor's source is a woman between 45 and 65 years old with HIV. The genes are TRBV10-3 and TRBJ2-7; 15 bases match TRBD2. Sequenced here: unsorted PBMCs, sampled 3.7 years after starting antiretroviral therapy. This CDR3 reads CAIRGLAGGTTAESNEQYF. The DNA of the CDR3 is TGTGCCATCAGGGGACTAGCGGGAGGAACGACAGCCGAATCGAACGAGCAGTACTTC.